This T cell receptor beta chain was sequenced in a study of lymphopenia after photon versus proton radiotherapy. The study's findings and limits: After lymphocyte nadir, photon-treated repertoires showed oligoclonal expansion, especially CD8+ Temra. Proton therapy kept repertoires fairly stable, unlike photons, which gained effector/memory cells.

Germline CDR1 is SGHNT and CDR2 is YENEEA. This CDR3 region has 13 residues. Concerning this clone itself: The antigen is not known.

Repertoires were generated with immunoSEQ multiplex PCR, while TCRdb's copy carries only in-frame clones and drops some. The table lists several thousand clones, 80% to 95% of them singletons. The clonotype originates from a man between 60 and 70 years old with cholangiocarcinoma. V gene TRBV11-3 combines with J gene TRBJ2-5, with a tentative D call TRBD2 (6 bases). The J call may be mistaken, given a closer DNA end match to TRBJ2-7. The sequences come from peripheral blood, collected from a patient treated with photon-based radiotherapy. For the CDR3, the DNA is TGTGCCAGCAGCTTTGGGGGGTATCGCGAGCAGTACTTC. Residues: CASSFGGYREQYF.